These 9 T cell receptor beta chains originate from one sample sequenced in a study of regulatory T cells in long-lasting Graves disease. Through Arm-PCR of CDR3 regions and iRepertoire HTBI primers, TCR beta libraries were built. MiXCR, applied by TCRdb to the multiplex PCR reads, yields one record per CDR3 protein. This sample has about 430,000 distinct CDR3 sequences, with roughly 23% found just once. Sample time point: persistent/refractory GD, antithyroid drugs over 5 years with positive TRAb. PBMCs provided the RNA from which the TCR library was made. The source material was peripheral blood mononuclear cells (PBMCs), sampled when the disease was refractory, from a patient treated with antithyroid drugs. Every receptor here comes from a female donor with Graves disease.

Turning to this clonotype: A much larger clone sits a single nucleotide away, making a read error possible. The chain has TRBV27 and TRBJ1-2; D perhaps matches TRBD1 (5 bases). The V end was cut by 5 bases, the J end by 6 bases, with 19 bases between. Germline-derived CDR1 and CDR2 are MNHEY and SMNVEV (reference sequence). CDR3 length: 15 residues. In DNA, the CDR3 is TGTGCCAGCAGTCCTAGGCAGGGCTTAGTGAATGGCTACACCTTC. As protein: CASSPRQGLVNGYTF.

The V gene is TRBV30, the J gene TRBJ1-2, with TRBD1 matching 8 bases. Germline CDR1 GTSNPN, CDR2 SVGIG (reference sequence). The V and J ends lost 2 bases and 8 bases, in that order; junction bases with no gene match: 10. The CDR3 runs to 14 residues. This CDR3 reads CAWSPRQGSSGYTF. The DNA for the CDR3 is TGTGCCTGGAGTCCTCGACAGGGGTCGAGCGGCTACACCTTC.

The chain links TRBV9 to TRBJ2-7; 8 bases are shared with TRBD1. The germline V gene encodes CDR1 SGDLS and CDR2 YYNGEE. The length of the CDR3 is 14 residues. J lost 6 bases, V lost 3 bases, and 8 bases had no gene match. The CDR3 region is CASSAAGGRGEQYF. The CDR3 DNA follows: TGTGCCAGCAGCGCTGCAGGGGGCCGAGGCGAGCAGTACTTC.

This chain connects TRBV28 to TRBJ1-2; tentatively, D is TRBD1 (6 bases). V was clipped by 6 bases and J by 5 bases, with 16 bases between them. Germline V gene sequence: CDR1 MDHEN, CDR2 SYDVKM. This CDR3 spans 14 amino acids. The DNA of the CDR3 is TGTGCCAGCAGGAGAAGCGGGACAACATATGGCTACACCTTC. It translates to CASRRSGTTYGYTF.

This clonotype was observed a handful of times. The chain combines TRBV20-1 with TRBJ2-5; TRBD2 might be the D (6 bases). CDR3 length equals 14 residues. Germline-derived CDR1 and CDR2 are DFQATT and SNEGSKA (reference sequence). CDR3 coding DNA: TGCAGAGGGTGGGTTAGCGGAACGCAAGAGACCCAGTACTTC. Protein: CRGWVSGTQETQYF.

This chain's CDR3 is CASKPRDTWYTGELFF. The CDR3 coding sequence is TGCGCCAGCAAACCTCGGGACACGTGGTACACCGGGGAGCTGTTTTTT. V is TRBV5-1 and J is TRBJ2-2; maybe TRBD1 (6 bases). Germline CDR1 is SGHRS and CDR2 is YFSETQ. Trimming took 6 bases from V and 3 from J, leaving 18 bases between them. The CDR3 runs 16 residues.

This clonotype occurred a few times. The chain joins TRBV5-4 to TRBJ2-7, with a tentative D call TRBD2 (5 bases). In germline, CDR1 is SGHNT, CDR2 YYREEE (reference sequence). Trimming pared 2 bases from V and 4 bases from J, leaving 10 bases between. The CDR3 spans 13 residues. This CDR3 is CASSLGLEYEQYF. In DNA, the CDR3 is TGTGCCAGCAGCTTAGGACTCGAGTACGAGCAGTACTTC.

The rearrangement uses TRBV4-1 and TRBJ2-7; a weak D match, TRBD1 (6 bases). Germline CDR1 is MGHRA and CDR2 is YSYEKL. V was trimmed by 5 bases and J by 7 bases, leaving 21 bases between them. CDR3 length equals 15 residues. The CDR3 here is CASSSRDTDPSEQYF. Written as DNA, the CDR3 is TGCGCCAGCAGCAGCCGGGACACCGACCCTAGTGAGCAGTACTTC.

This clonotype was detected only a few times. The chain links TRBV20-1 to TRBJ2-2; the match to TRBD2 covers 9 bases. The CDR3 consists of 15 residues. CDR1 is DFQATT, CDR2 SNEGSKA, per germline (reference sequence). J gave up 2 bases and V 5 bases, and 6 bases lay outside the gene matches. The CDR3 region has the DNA TGCAGTGCTCCGGGACTAGCCTATAACACCGGGGAGCTGTTTTTT. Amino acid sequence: CSAPGLAYNTGELFF.